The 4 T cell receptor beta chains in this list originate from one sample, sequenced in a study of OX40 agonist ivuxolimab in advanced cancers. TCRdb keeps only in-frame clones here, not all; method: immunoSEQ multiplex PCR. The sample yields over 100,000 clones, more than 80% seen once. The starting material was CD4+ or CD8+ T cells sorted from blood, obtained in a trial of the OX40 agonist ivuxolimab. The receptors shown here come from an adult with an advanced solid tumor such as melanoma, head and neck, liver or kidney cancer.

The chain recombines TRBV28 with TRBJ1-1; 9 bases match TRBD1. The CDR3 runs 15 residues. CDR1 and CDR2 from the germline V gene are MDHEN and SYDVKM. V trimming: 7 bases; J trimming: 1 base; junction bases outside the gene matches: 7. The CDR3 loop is CASTRDRVWNTEAFF. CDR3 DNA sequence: TGTGCCAGCACTCGGGACAGGGTTTGGAACACTGAAGCTTTCTTT.

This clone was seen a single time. CDR3 nucleotide sequence: TGTGCCAGCACCGGACTCGGTTGGTATGGCTACACCTTC. It codes for CASTGLGWYGYTF. V is TRBV2 and J is TRBJ1-2; D ambiguous. Trimming left V 7 bases short and J 5 bases short, with 14 bases between. CDR3 length: 13 amino acids. From germline, CDR1 is SNHLY and CDR2 FYNNEI.

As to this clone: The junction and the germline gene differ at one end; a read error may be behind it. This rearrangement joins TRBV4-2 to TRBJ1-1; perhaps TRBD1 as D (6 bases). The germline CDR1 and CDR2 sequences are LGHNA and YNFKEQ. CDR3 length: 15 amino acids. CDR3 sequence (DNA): TGTGTCAGCAGCCAAGATTTGATGGGGGGCAGTGAAGCTTTCTTT. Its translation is CVSSQDLMGGSEAFF.

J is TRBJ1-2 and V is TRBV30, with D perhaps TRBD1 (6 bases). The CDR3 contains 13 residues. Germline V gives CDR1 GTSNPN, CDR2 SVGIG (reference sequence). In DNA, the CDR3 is TGTGCGGAGTCGCCGGGGGGGCGCGATGGCTACACCTTC. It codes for CAESPGGRDGYTF.